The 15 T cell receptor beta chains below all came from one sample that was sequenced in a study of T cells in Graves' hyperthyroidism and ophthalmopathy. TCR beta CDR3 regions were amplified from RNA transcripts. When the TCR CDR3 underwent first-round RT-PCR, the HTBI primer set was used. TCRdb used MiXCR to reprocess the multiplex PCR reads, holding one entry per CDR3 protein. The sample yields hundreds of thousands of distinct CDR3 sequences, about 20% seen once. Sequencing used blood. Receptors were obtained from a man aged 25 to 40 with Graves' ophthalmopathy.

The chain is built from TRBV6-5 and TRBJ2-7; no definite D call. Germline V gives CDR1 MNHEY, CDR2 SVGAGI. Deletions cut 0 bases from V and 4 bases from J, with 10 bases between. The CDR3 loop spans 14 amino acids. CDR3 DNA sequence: TGTGCCAGCAGTTACTCGAGAACAGCATACGAGCAGTACTTC. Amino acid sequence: CASSYSRTAYEQYF.

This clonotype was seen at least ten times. Here the CDR3 DNA reads TGTGCCAGCCCGCCGGGACTAGCGGAAACAGATACGCAGTATTTT. Translated: CASPPGLAETDTQYF. The chain has TRBV2 and TRBJ2-3; TRBD2 aligns across 11 bases. V gave up 8 bases and J gave up 3 bases; unmatched junction bases: 7. The CDR3 totals 15 residues. Looked up from germline, CDR1 is SNHLY and CDR2 is FYNNEI.

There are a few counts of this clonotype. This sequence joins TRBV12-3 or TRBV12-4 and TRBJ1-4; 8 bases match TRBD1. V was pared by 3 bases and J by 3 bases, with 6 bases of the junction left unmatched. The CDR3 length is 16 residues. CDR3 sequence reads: CASSLGQGASNEKLFF. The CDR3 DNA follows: TGTGCCAGCAGTTTGGGGCAGGGGGCTTCTAATGAAAAACTGTTTTTT.

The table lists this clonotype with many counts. DNA for the CDR3: TGTGCCAGCAGTCCTACGATCGGGGAGCTGTTTTTT. This translates into CASSPTIGELFF. V and J are TRBV12-3 or TRBV12-4 and TRBJ2-2, with D hard to call. This CDR3 has 12 residues. V lost 5 bases and J 7 bases, leaving 8 bases between the germline ends.

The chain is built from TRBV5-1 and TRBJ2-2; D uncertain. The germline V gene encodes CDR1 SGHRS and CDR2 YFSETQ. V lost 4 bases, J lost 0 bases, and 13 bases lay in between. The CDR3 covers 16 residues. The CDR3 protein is CASSGSLITNTGELFF. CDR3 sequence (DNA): TGCGCCAGCAGCGGATCCCTGATTACGAACACCGGGGAGCTGTTTTTT.

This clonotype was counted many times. CDR3 coding DNA: TGCAGTGCTAGAGATCCCCCTAAGCGGGAGGGCCCCTACGAGCAGTACTTC. Amino acids: CSARDPPKREGPYEQYF. The chain links TRBV20-1 to TRBJ2-7; 10 bases align to TRBD2. The ends lost 0 bases at V and 2 bases at J; junction bases unmatched: 10. Per germline, CDR1 DFQATT and CDR2 SNEGSKA (reference sequence). There are 17 residues in the CDR3.

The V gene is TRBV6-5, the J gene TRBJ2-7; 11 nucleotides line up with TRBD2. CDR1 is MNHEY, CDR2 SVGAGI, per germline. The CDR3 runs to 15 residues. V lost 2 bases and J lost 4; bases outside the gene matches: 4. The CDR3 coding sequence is TGTGCCAGCAGTTACCCCCTAGCGGGAGGTTACGAGCAGTACTTC. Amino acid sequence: CASSYPLAGGYEQYF.

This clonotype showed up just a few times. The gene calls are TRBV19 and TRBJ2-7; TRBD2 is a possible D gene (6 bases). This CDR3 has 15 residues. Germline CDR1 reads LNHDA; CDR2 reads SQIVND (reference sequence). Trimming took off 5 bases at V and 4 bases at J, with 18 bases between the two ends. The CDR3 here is CASSLSGGPSYEQYF. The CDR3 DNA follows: TGTGCCAGTAGTTTGTCCGGAGGGCCTAGTTACGAGCAGTACTTC.

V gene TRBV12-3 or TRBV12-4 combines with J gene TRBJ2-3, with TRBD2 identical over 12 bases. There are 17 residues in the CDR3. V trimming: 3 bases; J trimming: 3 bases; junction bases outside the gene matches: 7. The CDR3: CASSFRASGRATDTQYF. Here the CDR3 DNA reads TGTGCCAGCAGTTTTCGGGCTAGCGGGAGGGCTACAGATACGCAGTATTTT.

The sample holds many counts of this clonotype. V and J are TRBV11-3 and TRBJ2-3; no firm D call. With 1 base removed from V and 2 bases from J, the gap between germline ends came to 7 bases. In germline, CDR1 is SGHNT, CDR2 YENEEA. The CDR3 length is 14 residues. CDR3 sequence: CASSLVATTDTQYF. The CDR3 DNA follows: TGTGCCAGCAGCTTAGTCGCTACCACAGATACGCAGTATTTT.

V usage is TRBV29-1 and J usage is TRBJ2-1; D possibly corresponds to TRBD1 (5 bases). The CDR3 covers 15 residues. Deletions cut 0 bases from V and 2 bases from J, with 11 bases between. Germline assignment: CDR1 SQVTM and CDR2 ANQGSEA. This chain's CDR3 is CSVEDLQVTYNEQFF. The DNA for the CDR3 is TGCAGCGTTGAAGATCTACAGGTAACCTACAATGAGCAGTTCTTC.

The CDR3 here is CASSLASGRSSTDTQYF. CDR3 coding DNA: TGTGCCAGCAGCTTAGCTAGCGGGAGGTCTAGCACAGATACGCAGTATTTT. This rearrangement joins TRBV5-4 to TRBJ2-3; 11 bases line up with TRBD2. The CDR3 extends over 17 amino acids. The V segment lost 2 bases and the J segment 0 bases; nucleotides outside the gene matches: 5. Germline CDR1 reads SGHNT; CDR2 reads YYREEE (reference sequence). Together with reference TRBV5-4 and TRBJ2-3, the CDR3 gives the full variable domain: ETGVTQSPTHLIKTRGQQVTLRCSSQSGHNTVSWYQQALGQGPQFIFQYYREEENGRGNFPPRFSGLQFPNYSSELNVNALELDDSALYLCASSLASGRSSTDTQYFGPGTRLTVL.

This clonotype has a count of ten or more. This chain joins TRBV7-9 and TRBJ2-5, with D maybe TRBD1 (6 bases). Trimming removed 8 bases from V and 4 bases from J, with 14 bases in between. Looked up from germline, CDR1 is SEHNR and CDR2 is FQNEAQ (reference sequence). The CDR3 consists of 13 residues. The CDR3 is CASSPLGAETQYF. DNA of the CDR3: TGTGCCAGCTCGCCTCTGGGGGCAGAGACCCAGTACTTC.

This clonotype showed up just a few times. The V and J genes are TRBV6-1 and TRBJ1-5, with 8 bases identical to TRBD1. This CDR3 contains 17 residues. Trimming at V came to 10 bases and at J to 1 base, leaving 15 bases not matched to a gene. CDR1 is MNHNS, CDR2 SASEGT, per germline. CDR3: CATGPGQGIMSNQPQHF. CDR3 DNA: TGTGCCACCGGCCCCGGACAGGGTATAATGAGCAATCAGCCCCAGCATTTT.

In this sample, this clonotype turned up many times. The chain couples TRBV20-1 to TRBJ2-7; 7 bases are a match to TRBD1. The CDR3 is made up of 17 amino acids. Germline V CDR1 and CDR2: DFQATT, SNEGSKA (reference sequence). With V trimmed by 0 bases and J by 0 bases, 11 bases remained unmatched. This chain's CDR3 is CSARDLRVTGSSYEQYF. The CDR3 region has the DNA TGCAGTGCTAGAGATCTCCGCGTGACAGGGAGCTCCTACGAGCAGTACTTC.